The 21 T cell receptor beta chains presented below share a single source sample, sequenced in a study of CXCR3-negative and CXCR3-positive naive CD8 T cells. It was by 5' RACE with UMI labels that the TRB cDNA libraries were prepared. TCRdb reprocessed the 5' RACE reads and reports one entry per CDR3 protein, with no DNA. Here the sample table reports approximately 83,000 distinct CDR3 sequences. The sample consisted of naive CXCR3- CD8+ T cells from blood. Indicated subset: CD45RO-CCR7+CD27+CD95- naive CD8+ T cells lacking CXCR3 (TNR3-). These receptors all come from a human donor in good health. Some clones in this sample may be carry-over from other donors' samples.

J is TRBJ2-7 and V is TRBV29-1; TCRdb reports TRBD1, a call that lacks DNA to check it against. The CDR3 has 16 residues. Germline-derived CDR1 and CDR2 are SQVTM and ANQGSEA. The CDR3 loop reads CSVERGDRGQIYEQYF.

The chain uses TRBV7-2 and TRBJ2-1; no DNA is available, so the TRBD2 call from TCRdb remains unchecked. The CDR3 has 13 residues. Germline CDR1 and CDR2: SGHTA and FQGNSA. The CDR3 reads CASSFTSGNEQFF. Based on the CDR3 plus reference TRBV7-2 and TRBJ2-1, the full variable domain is GAGVSQSPSNKVTEKGKDVELRCDPISGHTALYWYRQSLGQGLEFLIYFQGNSAPDKSGLPSDRFSAERTGGSVSTLTIQRTQQEDSAVYLCASSFTSGNEQFFGPGTRLTVL.

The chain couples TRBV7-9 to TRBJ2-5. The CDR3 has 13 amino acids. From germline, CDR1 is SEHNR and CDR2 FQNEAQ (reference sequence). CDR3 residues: CASSLVTQETQYF.

This chain's CDR3 is CASNPLSGGTDTQYF. V gene TRBV7-8 combines with J gene TRBJ2-3; TCRdb selects TRBD2, and the lack of DNA leaves this call unchecked. This CDR3 spans 15 amino acids. Germline lookup yields CDR1 SGHVS and CDR2 FQNEAQ.

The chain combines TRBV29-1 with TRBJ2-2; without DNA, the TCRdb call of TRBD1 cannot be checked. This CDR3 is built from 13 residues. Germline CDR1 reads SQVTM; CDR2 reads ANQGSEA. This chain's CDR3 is CSVRGAHGGELFF.

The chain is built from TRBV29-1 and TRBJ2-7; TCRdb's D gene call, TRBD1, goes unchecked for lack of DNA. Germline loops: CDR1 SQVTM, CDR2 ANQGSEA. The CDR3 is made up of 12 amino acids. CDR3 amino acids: CSVVIEYGNQYF.

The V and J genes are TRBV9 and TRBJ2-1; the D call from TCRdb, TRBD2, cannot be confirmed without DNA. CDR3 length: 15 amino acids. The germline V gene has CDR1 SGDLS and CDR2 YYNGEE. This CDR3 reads CASSHPSGRKYEQFF.

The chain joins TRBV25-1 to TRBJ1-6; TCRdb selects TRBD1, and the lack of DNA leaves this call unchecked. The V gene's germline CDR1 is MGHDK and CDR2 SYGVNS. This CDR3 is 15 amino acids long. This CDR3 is CASGAGTGGFSPLHF.

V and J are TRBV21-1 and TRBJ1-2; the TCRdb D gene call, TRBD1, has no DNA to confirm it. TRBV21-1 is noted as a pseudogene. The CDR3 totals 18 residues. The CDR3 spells CASSKSGSGAPLDYGYTF.

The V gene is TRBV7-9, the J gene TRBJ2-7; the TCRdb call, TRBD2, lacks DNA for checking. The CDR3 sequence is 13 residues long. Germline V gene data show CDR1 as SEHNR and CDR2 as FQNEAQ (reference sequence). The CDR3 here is CASRDGLRYEQYF.

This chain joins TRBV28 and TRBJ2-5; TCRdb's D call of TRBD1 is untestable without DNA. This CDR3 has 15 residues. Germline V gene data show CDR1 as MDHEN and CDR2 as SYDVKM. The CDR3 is CASSLGQGGQETQYF.

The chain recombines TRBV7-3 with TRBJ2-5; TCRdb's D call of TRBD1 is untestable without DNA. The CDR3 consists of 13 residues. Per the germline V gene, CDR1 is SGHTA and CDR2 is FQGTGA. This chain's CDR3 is CASSFEGAGTQYF. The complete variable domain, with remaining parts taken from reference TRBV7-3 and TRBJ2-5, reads GAGVSQTPSNKVTEKGKYVELRCDPISGHTALYWYRQSLGQGPEFLIYFQGTGAADDSGLPNDRFFAVRPEGSVSTLKIQRTERGDSAVYLCASSFEGAGTQYFGPGTRLLVL.

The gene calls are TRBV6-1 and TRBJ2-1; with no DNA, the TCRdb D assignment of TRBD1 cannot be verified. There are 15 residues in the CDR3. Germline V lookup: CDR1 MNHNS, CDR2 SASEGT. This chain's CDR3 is CASSTHWASYNEQFF.

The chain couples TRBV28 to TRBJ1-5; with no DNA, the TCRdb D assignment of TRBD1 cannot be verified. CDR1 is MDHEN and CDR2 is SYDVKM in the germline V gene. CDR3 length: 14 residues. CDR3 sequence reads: CASRGQGAKQPQHF.

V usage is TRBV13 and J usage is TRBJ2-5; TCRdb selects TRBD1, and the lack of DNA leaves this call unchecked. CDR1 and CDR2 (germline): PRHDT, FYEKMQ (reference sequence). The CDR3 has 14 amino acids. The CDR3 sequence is CASSLGQGLKTQYF. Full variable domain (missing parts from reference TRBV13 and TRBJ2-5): AAGVIQSPRHLIKEKRETATLKCYPIPRHDTVYWYQQGPGQDPQFLISFYEKMQSDKGSIPDRFSAQQFSDYHSELNMSSLELGDSALYFCASSLGQGLKTQYFGPGTRLLVL.

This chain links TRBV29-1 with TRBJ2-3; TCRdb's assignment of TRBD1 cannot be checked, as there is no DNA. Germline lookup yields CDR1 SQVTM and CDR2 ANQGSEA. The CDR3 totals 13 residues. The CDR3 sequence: CSVDGQRTDTQYF.

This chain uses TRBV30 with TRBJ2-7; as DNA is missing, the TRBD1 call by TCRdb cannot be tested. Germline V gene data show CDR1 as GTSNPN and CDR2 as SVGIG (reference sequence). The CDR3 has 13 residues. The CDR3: CAWSWSPGEEQYF.

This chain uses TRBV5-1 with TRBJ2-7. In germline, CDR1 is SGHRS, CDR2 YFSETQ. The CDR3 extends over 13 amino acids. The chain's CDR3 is CASSSGLNYEQYF.

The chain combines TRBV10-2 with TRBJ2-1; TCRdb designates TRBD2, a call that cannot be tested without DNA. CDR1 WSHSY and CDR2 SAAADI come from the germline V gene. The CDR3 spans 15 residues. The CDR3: CANRLAGAIYNEQFF.

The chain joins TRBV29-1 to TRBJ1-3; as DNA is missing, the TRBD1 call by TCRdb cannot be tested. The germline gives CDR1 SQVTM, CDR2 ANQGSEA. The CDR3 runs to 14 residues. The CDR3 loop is CSVFPGDGGNTIYF.

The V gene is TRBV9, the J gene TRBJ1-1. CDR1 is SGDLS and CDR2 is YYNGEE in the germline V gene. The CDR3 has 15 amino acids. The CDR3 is CASSTSRTGNTEAFF.